Here is one T cell receptor beta chain with its context. Authors' analysis steps: Reference gene primer amplification yielded estimated nucleated cell counts. Using immunoSEQ multiplex PCR, the repertoire was profiled, and TCRdb retains in-frame clones only, with some absent. That table is the source of V, J and clone size, and D and trimming were worked out from the DNA. The sample lists some 290,000 clones; just under 90% were seen once. The sample comes from a study of blood T cell repertoires in COVID-19. This CDR3 is 14 amino acids long. Germline CDR1 MNHEY, CDR2 SVGAGI. V lost 8 bases and J lost 6, with 16 bases in between.

The source of this sequence is a woman aged 25 to 45 who had recovered from COVID-19. What was sequenced was PBMCs or T cells enriched from blood (not recorded which). The rearrangement joins TRBV6-5 to TRBJ2-2; weak D call: TRBD1 (5 bases). This CDR3 is CASFRALNAGELFF. DNA of the CDR3: TGTGCCAGCTTCAGGGCTTTGAATGCCGGGGAGCTGTTTTTT.